This T cell receptor beta chain was captured in a study of CD8 T cells in Susac syndrome. The V end lost 3 bases, the J end lost 4 bases, and 16 bases lay between the germline ends. The CDR3 totals 16 residues. Looked up from germline, CDR1 is SGHVS and CDR2 is FQNEAQ. With random hexamers, roughly 0.5 to 1 ug RNA was reverse transcribed. Each CDR3 protein gets one entry after TCRdb re-called the immunoSEQ multiplex PCR reads with MiXCR. In the table there are 110,000 to 150,000 distinct CDR3 sequences, roughly 95% of which are singletons. The J gene is TRBJ1-5, the V gene TRBV7-8; TRBD1 is a possible D gene (5 bases). This sequence was found in a human donor with Susac syndrome. Sequencing was carried out using CD4+ T cells from PBMCs. CDR3 sequence (DNA): TGTGCCAGCAGCTTGAGTTGGGGGAGTGGAAATCAGCCCCAGCATTTT. This translates into CASSLSWGSGNQPQHF.